This T cell receptor (beta chain) originates from a study of CD8 T cells in ankylosing spondylitis. Study-level findings and limits: Reportedly, disease-linked clones are significantly enriched in ankylosing spondylitis patients' matched synovial fluid. The authors found the disease-linked clones to be CD8+ and relatively rare in peripheral blood. What appeared characteristic of ankylosing spondylitis blood was a TCR beta motif of fewer than ten highly homologous variants.

This clonotype was seen a handful of times. Its antigen is as yet unknown. The junction had 11 bases not matched to a gene; V was cut back by 6 bases and J by 6 bases. The CDR3 totals 15 residues. CDR1 MNHNS and CDR2 SASEGT come from the germline V gene. With molecular barcodes, quantitative 5'-RACE was used to make the TCR beta libraries. TCRdb itself ran the 5' RACE reads through MiXCR, one entry per CDR3 protein. This repertoire shows approximately 440,000 distinct CDR3 sequences, 17% found once; its top ten account for approximately 1%. The origin of this receptor is a male donor with ankylosing spondylitis. Sequenced input: blood, either unsorted or a sorted T cell fraction (not recorded which). The chain combines TRBV6-1 with TRBJ2-3; 8 nucleotides agree with TRBD1. The CDR3 reads CASRPGQAGMDTQYF. CDR3 nucleotide sequence: TGTGCCAGCAGGCCGGGACAGGCTGGCATGGATACGCAGTATTTT.